This T cell receptor (beta chain) stems from a study of blood T cell repertoires in COVID-19. Participants were aged about 18 to 90 years, lived in roughly 25 US areas, and enrolled virtually. In the authors' workflow: Reference gene primer amplification in the assay estimated nucleated cell counts. Data came from immunoSEQ multiplex PCR; TCRdb stores just in-frame clones and leaves some out. V, J and clone size derive from that table, while D and trimming were established from the DNA sequence. The data contain roughly 280,000 clones, more than 80% of them seen just once; the ten biggest clones take up 4.1%. The V gene's germline CDR1 is LGHDT and CDR2 YNNKEL (reference sequence). With 0 bases removed from V and 6 bases from J, the gap between germline ends came to 7 bases. The CDR3 loop spans 13 amino acids.

The chain carries TRBV3-1 (or the pseudogene TRBV3-2) and TRBJ2-3; no firm D call. This sequence originates from a woman under 40 with acute COVID-19. Specimen: PBMCs or T cells enriched from blood (not recorded which). CDR3 coding DNA: TGTGCCAGCAGCCAAGATTACGGGGATACGCAGTATTTT. Amino acid sequence: CASSQDYGDTQYF.